This T cell receptor (beta chain) is from a study of PD-1 blockade in classical Hodgkin lymphoma. Whole-study findings and limits: Nivolumab initiated under 1 year post-ASCT led to patient exclusion.

Every patient had relapsed following autologous stem cell transplantation, and cohorts differed in brentuximab vedotin exposure. As concerns this clone: Its matching antigen is unknown. At one end, the junction sequence differs from germline, possibly due to a read error.

The method was immunoSEQ multiplex PCR; TCRdb's version includes in-frame clones alone and lacks a portion of them. The sample has about 43,000 clones, around 70% seen once. This TCR derives from a human donor with classical Hodgkin lymphoma. Sequenced here: peripheral blood mononuclear cells (PBMCs), sampled at baseline.

The CDR3 DNA reads TGTGTCAGCAGTGTCCAGGGGGCGAGAGAGACCCAGTACTTC. It codes for CVSSVQGARETQYF. The chain employs TRBV2 and TRBJ2-5; 8 bases agree with TRBD1. Germline V gene lookup returns CDR1 SNHLY and CDR2 FYNNEI. The CDR3 spans 14 residues.